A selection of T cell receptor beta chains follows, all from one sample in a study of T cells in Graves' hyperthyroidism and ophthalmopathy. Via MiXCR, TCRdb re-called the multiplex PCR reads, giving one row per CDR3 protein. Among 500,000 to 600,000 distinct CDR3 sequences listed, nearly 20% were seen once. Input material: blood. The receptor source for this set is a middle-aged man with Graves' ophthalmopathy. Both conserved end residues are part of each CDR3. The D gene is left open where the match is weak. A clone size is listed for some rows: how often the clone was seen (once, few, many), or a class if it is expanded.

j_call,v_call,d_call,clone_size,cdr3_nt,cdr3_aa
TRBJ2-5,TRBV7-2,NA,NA,TGTGCCAGCAGCATCGACCCCCCGGGAGAGACCCAGTACTTC,CASSIDPPGETQYF
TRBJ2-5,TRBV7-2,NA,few,TGTGCCAGCAGCTTATATTCGTCCCCCCTTTACTTC,CASSLYSSPLYF
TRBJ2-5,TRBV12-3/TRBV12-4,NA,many,TGTGCCAGCAGTTTGAGGTTGCGGGAGACCCAGTACTTC,CASSLRLRETQYF
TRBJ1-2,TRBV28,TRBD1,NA,TGTGCCAGCAGCCTCGGACAGGGGGCTTGGGGCTACACCTTC,CASSLGQGAWGYTF
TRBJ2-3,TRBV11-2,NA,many,TGTGCCAGCAGCGCCGCTATGGGAGGCACAGATACGCAGTATTTT,CASSAAMGGTDTQYF
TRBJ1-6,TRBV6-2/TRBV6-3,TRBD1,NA,TGTGCCAGCAGTTACAGACCGGGACAGAGCAATTCACCCCTCCACTTT,CASSYRPGQSNSPLHF
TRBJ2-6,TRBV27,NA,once,TGTGCCAGCAGTTTACCAGGACCTGGGGCCAACGTCCTGACTTTC,CASSLPGPGANVLTF
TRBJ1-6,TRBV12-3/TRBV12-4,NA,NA,TGTGCCAGCAGTCATCATTTCATGGCCGGGAGGAGGGATAATTCACCCCTCCACTTT,CASSHHFMAGRRDNSPLHF
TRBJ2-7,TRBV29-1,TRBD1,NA,TGCAGCGTTGAAGGGGACAGGCCCCCCTACGAGCAGTACTTC,CSVEGDRPPYEQYF
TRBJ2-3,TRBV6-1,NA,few,TGTGCCAGCCGCTTGGACCACACAGATACGCAGTATTTT,CASRLDHTDTQYF
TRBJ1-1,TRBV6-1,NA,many,TGTGCCAGCAGGTACGTGAGGAACTTCCATAACACTGAAGCTTTCTTT,CASRYVRNFHNTEAFF
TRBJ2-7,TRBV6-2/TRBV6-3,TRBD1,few,TGTGCCAGCAGTTACGCGACAGGGGAAAACTACGAGCAGTACTTC,CASSYATGENYEQYF
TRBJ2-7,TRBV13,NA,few,TGTGCCAGCAAAGAGGGACTGGCTTCCTACGAGCAGTACTTC,CASKEGLASYEQYF
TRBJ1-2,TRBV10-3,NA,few,TGTGCCATCAGTGAGTCGGAGGGACCCTATGGCTACACCTTC,CAISESEGPYGYTF
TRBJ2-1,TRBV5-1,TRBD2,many,TGCGCCAGCGGGCTAGCGGATTACAATGAGCAGTTCTTC,CASGLADYNEQFF
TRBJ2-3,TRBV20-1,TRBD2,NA,TGCAGTGCTAGAGTCCTGACTAGCGGGTCCGGGAAAACGCAGTATTTT,CSARVLTSGSGKTQYF
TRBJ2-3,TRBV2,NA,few,TGTGCCATCTCGTTGGTTAGCGGAGGCACAGATACGCAGTATTTT,CAISLVSGGTDTQYF
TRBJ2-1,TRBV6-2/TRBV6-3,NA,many,TGTGCCAGCAGCCCCCAACCACTAGGGTCGAGCTCCTACAATGAGCAGTTCTTC,CASSPQPLGSSSYNEQFF
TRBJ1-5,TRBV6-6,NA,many,TGTGCCAGCAGTTACGGCGGGGCCGGCAATCAGCCCCAGCATTTT,CASSYGGAGNQPQHF
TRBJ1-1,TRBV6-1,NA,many,TGTGCCAGCAGTGAAATGGGGATCAACACTGAAGCTTTCTTT,CASSEMGINTEAFF